This T cell receptor (beta chain) originates from a study of shared clonotypes between healthy human individuals. Study conclusions and caveats: Sampling included only blood; tissue repertoires likely differ. Non-shared clonotypes had lower generation probabilities than clonotypes shared by all four sorted-subset donors. Rarefaction showed that sequencing of sorted subsets was incomplete (despite large depth). The sharing of roughly 5% of naive CD4 clonotypes was seen across a few donors.

Sequencing used immunoSEQ multiplex PCR; TCRdb keeps in-frame clones, though not all of them. The repertoire has about 1.5 million clones, 95% to 99% of them found once; the top ten carry 0.45%. Concerning this clone: Its antigen is currently unknown.

Trimming left V 3 bases short and J 3 bases short, with 11 bases between. Germline V gene lookup returns CDR1 MDHEN and CDR2 SYDVKM. The length of the CDR3 is 14 residues. The specimen sequenced was naive CD4+ T cells sorted from blood. Subset in this sample: CD45RA+ positively selected. The chain carries TRBV28 and TRBJ1-1; no clear D gene. This sequence originates from a man aged 30-40 years in good health. The DNA for the CDR3 is TGTGCCAGCAGTTTTCAGATACGGGACACTGAAGCTTTCTTT. Translated: CASSFQIRDTEAFF.